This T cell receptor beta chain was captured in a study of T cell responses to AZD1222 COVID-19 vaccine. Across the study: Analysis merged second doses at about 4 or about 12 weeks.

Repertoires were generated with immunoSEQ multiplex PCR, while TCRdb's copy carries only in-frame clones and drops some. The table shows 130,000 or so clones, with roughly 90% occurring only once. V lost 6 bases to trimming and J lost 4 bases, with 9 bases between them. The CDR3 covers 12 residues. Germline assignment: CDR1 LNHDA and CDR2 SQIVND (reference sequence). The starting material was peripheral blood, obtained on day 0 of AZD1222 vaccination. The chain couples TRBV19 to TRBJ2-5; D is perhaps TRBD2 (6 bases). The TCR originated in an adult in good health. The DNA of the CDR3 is TGTGCCAGTAGCGGGAGACGAGAGACCCAGTACTTC. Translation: CASSGRRETQYF.